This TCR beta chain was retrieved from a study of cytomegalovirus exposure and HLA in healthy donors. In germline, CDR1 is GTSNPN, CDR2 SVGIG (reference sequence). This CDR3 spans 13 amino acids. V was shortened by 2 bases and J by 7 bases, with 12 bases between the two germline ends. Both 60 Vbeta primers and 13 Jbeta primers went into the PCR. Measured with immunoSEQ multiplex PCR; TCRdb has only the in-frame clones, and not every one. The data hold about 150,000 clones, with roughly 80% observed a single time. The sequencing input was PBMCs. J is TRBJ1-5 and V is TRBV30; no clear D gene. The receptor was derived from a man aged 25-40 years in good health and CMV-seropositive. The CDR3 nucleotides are TGTGCCTGGAGTACGGCAGCGTTCCAGCCCCAGCATTTT. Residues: CAWSTAAFQPQHF.